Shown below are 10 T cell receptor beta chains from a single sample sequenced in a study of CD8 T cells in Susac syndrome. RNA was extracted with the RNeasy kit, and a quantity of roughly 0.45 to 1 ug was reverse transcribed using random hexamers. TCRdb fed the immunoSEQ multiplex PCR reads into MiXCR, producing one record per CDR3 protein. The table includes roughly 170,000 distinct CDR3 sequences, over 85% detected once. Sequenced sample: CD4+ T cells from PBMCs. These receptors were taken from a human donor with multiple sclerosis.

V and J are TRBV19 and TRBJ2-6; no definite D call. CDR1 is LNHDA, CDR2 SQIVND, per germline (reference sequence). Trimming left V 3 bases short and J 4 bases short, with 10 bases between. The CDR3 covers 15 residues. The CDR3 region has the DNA TGTGCCAGTAGTATGAGGATAGCCGGGGCCAACGTCCTGACTTTC. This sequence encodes CASSMRIAGANVLTF.

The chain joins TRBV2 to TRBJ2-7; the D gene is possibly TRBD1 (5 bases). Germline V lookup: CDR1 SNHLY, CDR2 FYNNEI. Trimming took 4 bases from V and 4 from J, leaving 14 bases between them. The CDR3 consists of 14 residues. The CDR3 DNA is TGTGCCAGCAGTGGAGCAGGGTATGCGTACGAGCAGTACTTC. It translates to CASSGAGYAYEQYF.

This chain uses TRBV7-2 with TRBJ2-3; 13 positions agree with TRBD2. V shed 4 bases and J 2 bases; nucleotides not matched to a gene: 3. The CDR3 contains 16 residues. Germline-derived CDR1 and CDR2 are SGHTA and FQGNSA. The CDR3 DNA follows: TGTGCCAGCAGCTCGGGACTAGCGGGGTTCACAGATACGCAGTATTTT. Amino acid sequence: CASSSGLAGFTDTQYF.

The CDR3 loop is CSSGTGLTDTQYF. The CDR3 DNA follows: TGCAGCTCCGGGACAGGCCTAACAGATACGCAGTATTTT. The chain is built from TRBV29-1 and TRBJ2-3; 8 nucleotides line up with TRBD1. The CDR3 length is 13 residues. The germline V gene has CDR1 SQVTM and CDR2 ANQGSEA. V gave up 8 bases and J gave up 3 bases; unmatched junction bases: 7.

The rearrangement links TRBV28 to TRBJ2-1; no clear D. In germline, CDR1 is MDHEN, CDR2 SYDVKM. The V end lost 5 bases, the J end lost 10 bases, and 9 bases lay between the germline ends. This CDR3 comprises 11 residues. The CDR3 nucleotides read TGTGCCAGCAGTATCACCGGGGAGCAGTTCTTC. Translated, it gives CASSITGEQFF.

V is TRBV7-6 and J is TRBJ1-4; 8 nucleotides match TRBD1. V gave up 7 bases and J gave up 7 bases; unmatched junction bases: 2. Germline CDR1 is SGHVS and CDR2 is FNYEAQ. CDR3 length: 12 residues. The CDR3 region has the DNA TGTGCCAGCAAGACAGGGGTTGAAAAACTGTTTTTT. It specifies CASKTGVEKLFF.

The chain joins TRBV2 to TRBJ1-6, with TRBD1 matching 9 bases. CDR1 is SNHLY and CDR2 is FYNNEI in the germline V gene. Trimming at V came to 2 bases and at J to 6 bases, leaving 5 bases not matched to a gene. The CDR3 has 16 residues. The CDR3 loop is CASSERTGAGNSPLHF. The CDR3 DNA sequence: TGTGCCAGCAGTGAACGGACAGGGGCGGGTAATTCACCCCTCCACTTT. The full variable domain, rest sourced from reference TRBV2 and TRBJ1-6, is EPEVTQTPSHQVTQMGQEVILRCVPISNHLYFYWYRQILGQKVEFLVSFYNNEISEKSEIFDDQFSVERPDGSNFTLKIRSTKLEDSAMYFCASSERTGAGNSPLHFGNGTRLTVT.

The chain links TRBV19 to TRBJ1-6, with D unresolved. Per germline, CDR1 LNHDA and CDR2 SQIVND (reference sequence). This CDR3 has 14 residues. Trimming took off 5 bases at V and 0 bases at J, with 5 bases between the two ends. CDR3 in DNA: TGTGCCAGTAGTCCTAGCTCCTATAATTCACCCCTCCACTTT. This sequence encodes CASSPSSYNSPLHF.

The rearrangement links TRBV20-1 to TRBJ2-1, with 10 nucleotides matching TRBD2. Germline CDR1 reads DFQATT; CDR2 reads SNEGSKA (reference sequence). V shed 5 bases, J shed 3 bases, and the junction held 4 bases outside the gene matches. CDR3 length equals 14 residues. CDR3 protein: CSASAGGDYNEQFF. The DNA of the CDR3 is TGCAGTGCTTCAGCGGGAGGGGACTACAATGAGCAGTTCTTC.

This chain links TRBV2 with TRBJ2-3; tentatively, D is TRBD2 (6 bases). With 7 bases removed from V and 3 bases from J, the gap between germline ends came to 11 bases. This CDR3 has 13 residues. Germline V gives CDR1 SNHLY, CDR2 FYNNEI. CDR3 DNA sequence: TGTGCCAGCATCCAAGGGAGGACAGATACGCAGTATTTT. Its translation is CASIQGRTDTQYF.